One sample yielded the 30 T cell receptor beta chains listed below, sequenced in a study of T-cell memory formation after mild COVID-19 (dated by TCRdb to about 2021). The library was produced with 5' RACE. Sequencing was performed on an Illumina NovaSeq 6000. TCRdb handled the public reads itself, with Q25 trimming in fastp and clone calling in MiXCR, and kept productive beta chains. Every CDR3 protein is listed once, alongside the most common genes and DNA of its rows. The sample table records hundreds of thousands of distinct CDR3 sequences; roughly 13% of these occur just once. Clones ranked in the top ten supply approximately 21% of the sample. The specimen sequenced was PBMCs or a T cell subset sorted from them (not recorded which). The receptor source for this set is a man aged 18 to 30 who had mild COVID-19 (a few samples of this study predate the infection). The sample titles of this study are shuffled in the database, so cell type and time point are left out; the donor was told from shared clones.

This clonotype was picked up a small number of times. This chain joins TRBV4-3 and TRBJ2-3; TRBD2 aligns across 9 bases. The germline gives CDR1 LGHNA, CDR2 YSLEER. V dropped 1 base and J dropped 7; count of bases not matched to a gene: 6. The CDR3 sequence is 15 residues long. CDR3 nucleotides: TGCGCCAGCAGCCAAGGACTAGCGGACCGAAATACGCAGTATTTT. Its protein product is CASSQGLADRNTQYF.

The table lists this clonotype with a few counts. The chain uses TRBV11-2 and TRBJ2-6, with D perhaps matching TRBD2 (6 bases). From germline, CDR1 is SGHAT and CDR2 FQNNGV. This CDR3 region has 18 residues. V was trimmed by 4 bases and J by 3 bases, leaving 19 bases between them. The CDR3: CASSSTGTGVFGANVLTF. The CDR3 DNA reads as TGTGCCAGCAGCTCAACCGGGACGGGGGTCTTTGGGGCCAACGTCCTGACTTTC. Full variable domain (missing parts from reference TRBV11-2 and TRBJ2-6): EAGVAQSPRYKIIEKRQSVAFWCNPISGHATLYWYQQILGQGPKLLIQFQNNGVVDDSQLPKDRFSAERLKGVDSTLKIQPAKLEDSAVYLCASSSTGTGVFGANVLTFGAGSRLTVL.

In this sample, this clonotype turned up many times. The rearrangement joins TRBV12-5 to TRBJ1-2; D not resolved. The CDR3 length is 14 residues. V lost 2 bases and J lost 7, with 14 bases in between. Germline lookup yields CDR1 LGHNT and CDR2 FRNRAP. The CDR3 DNA reads as TGTGCTAGTGGTTTGTCTCCGGGTAGAGGTGGCTACACCTTC. It encodes CASGLSPGRGGYTF.

This clonotype showed up many times. The chain is built from TRBV6-1 and TRBJ2-6; no definite D call. The CDR3 covers 14 residues. Trimming took 2 bases from V and 2 from J, leaving 4 bases between them. Germline loops: CDR1 MNHNS, CDR2 SASEGT. The CDR3, as DNA: TGTGCCAGCAGTGAACTAGCTGGGGCCAACGTCCTGACTTTC. This translates into CASSELAGANVLTF.

This chain connects TRBV20-1 to TRBJ2-1; 7 nucleotides align to TRBD2. The germline V gene has CDR1 DFQATT and CDR2 SNEGSKA (reference sequence). The J segment lost 6 bases and the V segment lost 5 bases, leaving 7 bases of the junction unmatched. The CDR3 is 13 amino acids. In nucleotides, the CDR3 is TGCAGTGCTGCCCGGGACTACGTCAATGAGCAGTTCTTC. Amino acids: CSAARDYVNEQFF.

This clonotype appeared a few times. The V call is TRBV12-3 or TRBV12-4, the J call TRBJ2-1; D is uncertain. Between the trimmed V and J ends, which lost 2 bases and 5 bases, there was a span of 19 bases. The CDR3 contains 17 residues. The CDR3 sequence: CASSLRRTLRPDNEQFF. Here the CDR3 DNA reads TGTGCCAGCAGTTTACGTAGGACCCTGAGGCCCGACAATGAGCAGTTCTTC.

The chain recombines TRBV24-1 with TRBJ2-3; the match to TRBD2 covers 11 bases. The CDR3 covers 16 residues. J gave up 4 bases and V 0 bases, and 2 bases lay outside the gene matches. CDR1 KGHDR and CDR2 SFDVKD come from the germline V gene. The CDR3 loop is CATSDLRSGGADTQYF. The CDR3 region has the DNA TGTGCCACCAGTGATTTGCGTAGCGGGGGGGCAGATACGCAGTATTTT.

As DNA, the CDR3 is TGCAGCGTTGTCCAGGTTACCACTGAAGCTTTCTTT. It yields the protein CSVVQVTTEAFF. The V and J genes are TRBV29-1 and TRBJ1-1, with unresolved D. The V end was cut by 4 bases, the J end by 4 bases, with 10 bases between. The germline CDR1 and CDR2 sequences are SQVTM and ANQGSEA. This CDR3 comprises 12 residues.

This chain uses TRBV30 with TRBJ2-3; 10 bases fit TRBD1. The germline CDR1 and CDR2 sequences are GTSNPN and SVGIG (reference sequence). This CDR3 spans 17 amino acids. Unmatched junction bases numbered 15, after V lost 3 bases and J lost 6 bases. The DNA for the CDR3 is TGTGCCTGGAGCGGCAACTTATGGACAGGGGGATTTGATACGCAGTATTTT. Encoded protein: CAWSGNLWTGGFDTQYF.

The rearrangement joins TRBV5-1 to TRBJ2-3; 9 bases line up with TRBD2. Germline-derived CDR1 and CDR2 are SGHRS and YFSETQ. This CDR3 comprises 16 residues. Trimming took 4 bases from V and 2 from J; bases not matched to a gene: 8. This CDR3 is CASSQRKRGDTDTQYF. The CDR3 DNA reads TGCGCCAGCAGCCAACGGAAGCGGGGGGACACAGATACGCAGTATTTT.

The chain combines TRBV24-1 with TRBJ2-1; D may be TRBD2 (5 bases). The germline V gene encodes CDR1 KGHDR and CDR2 SFDVKD. This CDR3 has 15 residues. The germline V and J ends were trimmed by 4 bases and 6 bases, with 15 bases remaining between them. The CDR3, as DNA: TGTGCCACCAGTGACTCTTTGAGGGTCGGCAATGAGCAGTTCTTC. It yields the protein CATSDSLRVGNEQFF.

The chain links TRBV27 to TRBJ1-2; the D gene is possibly TRBD1 (6 bases). The CDR3 contains 14 residues. V was trimmed by 6 bases and J by 8 bases, leaving 19 bases between them. Germline CDR1 reads MNHEY; CDR2 reads SMNVEV (reference sequence). The CDR3 loop reads CASRAGGGAKGYTF. The CDR3 DNA reads TGTGCCAGCAGGGCCGGTGGGGGGGCAAAAGGCTACACCTTC.

This clonotype was observed at least ten times. The chain joins TRBV5-1 to TRBJ1-1; a possible D gene is TRBD1 (6 bases). The CDR3 has 14 amino acids. Germline-derived CDR1 and CDR2 are SGHRS and YFSETQ. V lost 0 bases, J lost 2 bases, and 8 bases lay in between. The CDR3 reads CASSLDRVNTEAFF. As DNA, the CDR3 is TGCGCCAGCAGCTTGGACAGGGTAAACACTGAAGCTTTCTTT.

This clonotype was recorded a few times. The V and J genes are TRBV20-1 and TRBJ2-7; maybe TRBD1 (6 bases). From germline, CDR1 is DFQATT and CDR2 SNEGSKA (reference sequence). This CDR3 is 14 amino acids long. Trimming took off 5 bases at V and 1 base at J, with 15 bases between the two ends. The CDR3 DNA reads as TGCAGTGCTGTGGGGACACCCATATCCTACGAGCAGTACGTC. Encoded protein: CSAVGTPISYEQYV.

This clonotype has a handful of counts. J is TRBJ2-5 and V is TRBV14; D possibly corresponds to TRBD2 (5 bases). CDR3 length: 15 residues. Looked up from germline, CDR1 is SGHDN and CDR2 is FVKESK. Trimming took off 1 base at V and 4 bases at J, with 13 bases between the two ends. This chain's CDR3 is CASSQVSGRRETQYF. The CDR3 nucleotides read TGTGCCAGCAGCCAAGTCAGCGGTCGGCGAGAGACCCAGTACTTC.

This clonotype was observed at least ten times. The gene calls are TRBV28 and TRBJ2-1; D is perhaps TRBD1 or TRBD2 (5 bases each). This CDR3 has 16 residues. CDR1 MDHEN and CDR2 SYDVKM come from the germline V gene. V was pared by 3 bases and J by 0 bases, with 12 bases between. The CDR3, as DNA: TGTGCCAGCAGTTTGGTTTCAGGGAGCTCCTACAATGAGCAGTTCTTC. This codes for CASSLVSGSSYNEQFF.

The chain has TRBV12-3 or TRBV12-4 and TRBJ1-5, with D unclear. V dropped 5 bases and J dropped 11 bases, with 13 bases sitting between them. This CDR3 comprises 12 residues. CDR3 residues: CASSQSEVSQHF. Here the CDR3 DNA reads TGTGCCAGCAGTCAATCAGAGGTATCCCAGCATTTT.

This clonotype was detected ten times or more. The chain couples TRBV7-2 to TRBJ2-1; maybe TRBD2 (5 bases). V was trimmed by 4 bases and J by 9 bases, leaving 16 bases between them. This CDR3 is built from 14 residues. Germline loops: CDR1 SGHTA, CDR2 FQGNSA. The CDR3: CASSSRTGYGEQFF. The DNA for the CDR3 is TGTGCCAGCAGCTCCCGGACGGGGTATGGTGAGCAGTTCTTC.

The chain uses TRBV7-3 and TRBJ2-3, with D perhaps matching TRBD2 (6 bases). The V end was cut by 5 bases, the J end by 5 bases, with 11 bases between. The CDR3 sequence is 13 residues long. Germline V gene lookup returns CDR1 SGHTA and CDR2 FQGTGA. The CDR3 sequence is CASSRGLQDTQYF. CDR3 bases: TGTGCCAGCAGCAGGGGACTCCAAGATACGCAGTATTTT.

This clonotype was found many times. The chain combines TRBV25-1 with TRBJ1-2, with D possibly being TRBD1 (5 bases). Germline V lookup: CDR1 MGHDK, CDR2 SYGVNS. The V gene lost 8 bases and the J gene lost 5 bases, with 12 bases spanning the gap. The CDR3 loop spans 12 amino acids. Written as DNA, the CDR3 is TGTGCCAGCGGGGACGGTTATTATGGCTACACCTTC. This gives the protein CASGDGYYGYTF.

The chain is built from TRBV6-6 and TRBJ2-4, with unresolved D. V lost 7 bases and J 0 bases, leaving 19 bases between the germline ends. This CDR3 spans 17 amino acids. Germline V lookup: CDR1 MNHNY, CDR2 SVGAGI (reference sequence). CDR3: CASISSDGRLAKNIQYF. CDR3 sequence (DNA): TGTGCCAGCATCTCATCGGACGGTCGCCTAGCCAAAAACATTCAGTACTTC.

This clonotype was recorded a few times. The CDR3 spells CASSLVAGGEPYNEQFF. CDR3 bases: TGTGCCAGCAGCTTGGTAGCGGGGGGGGAGCCCTACAATGAGCAGTTCTTC. This chain joins TRBV7-9 and TRBJ2-1, with 11 nucleotides matching TRBD2. This CDR3 is 17 amino acids long. V was clipped by 3 bases and J by 2 bases; unmatched bases: 6. Germline-derived CDR1 and CDR2 are SEHNR and FQNEAQ (reference sequence).

The V and J genes are TRBV18 and TRBJ2-3; possible D gene TRBD1, 5 bases. The CDR3 has 15 residues. From germline, CDR1 is KGHSH and CDR2 LQKENI. The V gene lost 4 bases and the J gene lost 0 bases, with 11 bases spanning the gap. The CDR3 DNA reads TGTGCCAGCTCACGACAGATTTCTAGCACAGATACGCAGTATTTT. It is translated as CASSRQISSTDTQYF.

This clonotype was seen more than once but under ten times. This chain uses TRBV6-1 with TRBJ1-1, with 11 bases that match TRBD1. In germline, CDR1 is MNHNS, CDR2 SASEGT. Trimming cost V 7 bases and J 4 bases; bases outside gene matches: 8. CDR3 size: 15 residues. The CDR3 DNA sequence: TGTGCCAGCATTAGGACAGGGGGCCGTGTCACTGAAGCTTTCTTT. It specifies CASIRTGGRVTEAFF.

This chain uses TRBV4-3 with TRBJ1-5; tentatively, D is TRBD1 (6 bases). V was shortened by 3 bases and J by 4 bases, with 25 bases between the two germline ends. CDR1 LGHNA and CDR2 YSLEER come from the germline V gene. The CDR3 is 19 amino acids. CDR3 DNA sequence: TGCGCCAGCAGCCAGGGCACGGGACACAAGACCTCGAGAAATCAGCCCCAGCATTTT. Residues: CASSQGTGHKTSRNQPQHF.

This clonotype was picked up a small number of times. The V gene is TRBV6-5, the J gene TRBJ2-6, with D uncertain. CDR1 is MNHEY and CDR2 is SVGAGI in the germline V gene. The CDR3 is 15 amino acids. Trimming cost V 2 bases and J 2 bases, with 7 bases left between them. CDR3 residues: CASSYMSPGANVLTF. In DNA, the CDR3 is TGTGCCAGCAGTTACATGTCCCCTGGGGCCAACGTCCTGACTTTC.

There are many counts of this clonotype. V and J are TRBV29-1 and TRBJ2-3; a possible D gene is TRBD2 (7 bases). Trimming left V 4 bases short and J 0 bases short, with 11 bases between. The CDR3 spans 14 residues. From germline, CDR1 is SQVTM and CDR2 ANQGSEA. This CDR3 reads CSVGGGRSTDTQYF. The CDR3 nucleotides are TGCAGCGTTGGGGGGGGCAGAAGCACAGATACGCAGTATTTT.

This clonotype came up a few times. The genes are TRBV12-3 or TRBV12-4 and TRBJ2-3; TRBD1 matches at 9 bases. The junction had 7 bases not matched to a gene; V was cut back by 5 bases and J by 4 bases. The CDR3 sequence is 15 residues long. CDR3 region: CASSPGQGGSDTQYF. The CDR3 coding sequence is TGTGCCAGCAGTCCGGGACAGGGTGGTTCAGATACGCAGTATTTT.

This clonotype has only a few counts. The chain uses TRBV7-8 and TRBJ2-3; tentatively, D is TRBD2 (5 bases). The CDR3 sequence is 16 residues long. The V and J ends lost 1 base and 4 bases respectively, with 15 bases between them. CDR1 and CDR2 (germline): SGHVS, FQNEAQ. The CDR3 sequence is CASSLGTGSGPDTQYF. The CDR3 DNA reads as TGTGCCAGCAGCTTAGGGACGGGCAGCGGCCCAGATACGCAGTATTTT.

The V and J genes are TRBV18 and TRBJ1-5; possibly TRBD1 for D (6 bases). The CDR3 sequence is 15 residues long. With 3 bases removed from V and 6 bases from J, the gap between germline ends came to 15 bases. Germline V lookup: CDR1 KGHSH, CDR2 LQKENI. The CDR3 nucleotides read TGTGCCAGCTCACCGAAGGACAGCTATTTTCAGCCCCAGCATTTT. Protein product: CASSPKDSYFQPQHF. Full variable domain (outside the CDR3, taken from reference TRBV18 and TRBJ1-5): NAGVMQNPRHLVRRRGQEARLRCSPMKGHSHVYWYRQLPEEGLKFMVYLQKENIIDESGMPKERFSAEFPKEGPSILRIQQVVRGDSAAYFCASSPKDSYFQPQHFGDGTRLSIL.